Below, 11 T cell receptor beta chains from the same sample are listed, as sequenced in a study of T cell responses to AZD1222 COVID-19 vaccine. The protocol was immunoSEQ multiplex PCR, while the TCRdb copy is restricted to in-frame clones and leaves out a portion. The table records 120,000 to 150,000 clones, around 90% of them present only once. Sequenced here: peripheral blood, sampled 28 days after the second dose of the MenACWY control vaccine. The receptors shown here come from an adult who received the MenACWY meningococcal vaccine as a control.

J is TRBJ1-6 and V is TRBV12-3 or TRBV12-4; D gene unclear. The CDR3 spans 12 residues. V was clipped by 6 bases and J by 10 bases, with 10 bases between them. The CDR3 loop is CASSLPRSPLHF. DNA of the CDR3: TGTGCCAGCAGCCTACCCCGCTCACCCCTCCACTTT.

The chain couples TRBV25-1 to TRBJ1-1; possibly TRBD1 for D (6 bases). This CDR3 has 13 residues. V was cut by 6 bases and J by 6 bases, with 14 bases left in between. The V gene's germline CDR1 is MGHDK and CDR2 SYGVNS. The CDR3, as DNA: TGTGCCAGCAGCGGGGCAGGGGTTGCTGAAGCTTTCTTT. Protein product: CASSGAGVAEAFF.

The J gene is TRBJ2-2, the V gene TRBV5-1, with D perhaps assigned TRBD1 or TRBD2 (5 bases each). Deletions cut 2 bases from V and 9 bases from J, with 14 bases between. Germline loops: CDR1 SGHRS, CDR2 YFSETQ. This CDR3 has 14 amino acids. The CDR3: CASSFGGVGRELFF. The CDR3 region has the DNA TGCGCCAGCAGCTTTGGGGGAGTTGGCCGGGAGCTGTTTTTT. The full variable domain, its missing parts supplied by reference TRBV5-1 and TRBJ2-2, is KAGVTQTPRYLIKTRGQQVTLSCSPISGHRSVSWYQQTPGQGLQFLFEYFSETQRNKGNFPGRFSGRQFSNSRSEMNVSTLELGDSALYLCASSFGGVGRELFFGEGSRLTVL.

Only one count was recorded for this clone. The CDR3 nucleotides read TGTGCCAGCAGTTATACCAGTCCCGCGACGTCGCCCCAGCATTTT. It codes for CASSYTSPATSPQHF. The chain employs TRBV6-5 and TRBJ1-5; D remains unclear. Germline V CDR1 and CDR2: MNHEY, SVGAGI. V was pared by 3 bases and J by 9 bases, with 18 bases between. The CDR3 is 15 amino acids.

V is TRBV4-2 and J is TRBJ1-3, with TRBD1 matching 7 bases. V was pared by 4 bases and J by 0 bases, with 6 bases of the junction left unmatched. Germline V gene sequence: CDR1 LGHNA, CDR2 YNFKEQ. CDR3 length: 16 amino acids. The CDR3 DNA reads as TGTGCCAGCAGCCGAGGGACAGACCTCTCTGGAAACACCATATATTTT. This codes for CASSRGTDLSGNTIYF.

This rearrangement joins TRBV7-9 to TRBJ1-2, with 11 bases that match TRBD1. The CDR3 length is 14 residues. After removal of 5 bases from V and 4 bases from J, the junction contained 3 bases not matched to a gene. Germline assignment: CDR1 SEHNR and CDR2 FQNEAQ (reference sequence). The CDR3 DNA follows: TGTGCCAGCAGCCGCGGGACAGGGGGCTATGGCTACACCTTC. Its protein is CASSRGTGGYGYTF.

This chain joins TRBV4-3 and TRBJ1-1; 9 bases match TRBD1. J lost 5 bases, V lost 5 bases, and 6 bases had no gene match. The CDR3 covers 14 residues. The germline V gene has CDR1 LGHNA and CDR2 YSLEER. For the CDR3, the DNA is TGCGCCAGCAGCGGGGGACAGGGAAATACTGAAGCTTTCTTT. It yields the protein CASSGGQGNTEAFF.

The rearrangement links TRBV11-2 to TRBJ1-6; weak D call: TRBD1 (6 bases). The CDR3 extends over 16 amino acids. Germline V gene lookup returns CDR1 SGHAT and CDR2 FQNNGV. V lost 3 bases and J lost 10, with 19 bases in between. This CDR3 reads CASSFNGGQGYSPLHF. The CDR3 coding sequence is TGTGCCAGCAGCTTTAACGGGGGGCAGGGTTACTCACCCCTCCACTTT.

The chain uses TRBV29-1 and TRBJ1-3; 7 bases align to TRBD1. The CDR3 consists of 16 residues. The J segment lost 6 bases and the V segment lost 7 bases, leaving 18 bases of the junction unmatched. Germline V gives CDR1 SQVTM, CDR2 ANQGSEA. CDR3 bases: TGCAGCGCCCGCGAGGGGGCTAGACTGAACGAAAACACCATATATTTT. This gives the protein CSAREGARLNENTIYF.

This rearrangement joins TRBV7-3 to TRBJ2-7; 11 bases match TRBD1. The germline gives CDR1 SGHTA, CDR2 FQGTGA. There are 15 residues in the CDR3. With 2 bases clipped from V and 2 bases from J, the junction kept 2 bases outside the gene matches. The CDR3 spells CASSLGQGATYEQYF. CDR3 nucleotides: TGTGCCAGCAGCTTAGGACAGGGGGCCACCTACGAGCAGTACTTC.

The chain recombines TRBV6-4 with TRBJ2-1; TRBD1 might be the D (5 bases). The V gene's germline CDR1 is MRHNA and CDR2 SNTAGT. The CDR3 runs to 13 residues. V was trimmed by 6 bases and J by 5 bases, leaving 11 bases between them. The CDR3: CASRVGRDNEQFF. The CDR3, as DNA: TGTGCCAGCAGGGTAGGCAGGGACAATGAGCAGTTCTTC.